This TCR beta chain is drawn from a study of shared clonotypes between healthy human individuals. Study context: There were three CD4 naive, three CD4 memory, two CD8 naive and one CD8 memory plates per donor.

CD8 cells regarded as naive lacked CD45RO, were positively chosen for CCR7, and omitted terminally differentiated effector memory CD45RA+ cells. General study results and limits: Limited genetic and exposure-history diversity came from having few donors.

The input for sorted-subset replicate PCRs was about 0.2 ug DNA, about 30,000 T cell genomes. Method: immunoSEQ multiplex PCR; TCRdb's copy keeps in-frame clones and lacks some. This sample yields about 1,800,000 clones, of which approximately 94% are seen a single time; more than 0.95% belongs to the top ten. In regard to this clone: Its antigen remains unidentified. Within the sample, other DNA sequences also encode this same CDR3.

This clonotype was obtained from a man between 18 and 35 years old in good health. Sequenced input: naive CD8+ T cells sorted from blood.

The CDR3 DNA sequence: TGTGCCAGCAGCTTAGGGGGCGGAATGAACACTGAAGCTTTCTTT. It codes for CASSLGGGMNTEAFF. The chain couples TRBV11-2 to TRBJ1-1; D perhaps matches TRBD1 (5 bases). The length of the CDR3 is 15 residues. CDR1 is SGHAT and CDR2 is FQNNGV in the germline V gene. Trimming removed 1 base at V and 0 bases at J, with 9 bases between. The full variable domain, rest sourced from reference TRBV11-2 and TRBJ1-1, is EAGVAQSPRYKIIEKRQSVAFWCNPISGHATLYWYQQILGQGPKLLIQFQNNGVVDDSQLPKDRFSAERLKGVDSTLKIQPAKLEDSAVYLCASSLGGGMNTEAFFGQGTRLTVV.